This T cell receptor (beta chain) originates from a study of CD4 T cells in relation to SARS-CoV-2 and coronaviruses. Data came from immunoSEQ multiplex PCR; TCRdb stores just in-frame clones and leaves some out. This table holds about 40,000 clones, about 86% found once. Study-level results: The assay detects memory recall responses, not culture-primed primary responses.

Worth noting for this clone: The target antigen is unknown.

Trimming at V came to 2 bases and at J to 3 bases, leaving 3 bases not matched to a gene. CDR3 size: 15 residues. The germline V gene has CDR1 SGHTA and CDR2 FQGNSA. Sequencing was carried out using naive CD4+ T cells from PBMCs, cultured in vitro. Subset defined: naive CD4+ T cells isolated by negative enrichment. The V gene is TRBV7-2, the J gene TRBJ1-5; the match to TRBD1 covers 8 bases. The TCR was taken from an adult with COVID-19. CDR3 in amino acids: CASSLRTGNNQPQHF. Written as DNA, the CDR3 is TGTGCCAGCAGCTTAAGGACAGGGAACAATCAGCCCCAGCATTTT.